This T cell receptor beta chain was obtained from a study of Graves' ophthalmopathy and Graves' hyperthyroidism. Study-wide points: Ophthalmopathy progression prediction by the model yielded a sensitivity of approximately 70% and a specificity of roughly 74%.

This clonotype was counted between two and nine times. Its cognate antigen is unknown. RNA transcripts yielded amplified TCR beta CDR3 regions. RT-PCR with HTBI primers came first, then second-round multiplex PCR. TCRdb reanalysed the multiplex PCR reads using MiXCR and keeps one entry per CDR3 protein. The sample includes 200,000 to 300,000 distinct CDR3 sequences, about 47% of them seen just once. V dropped 7 bases and J dropped 1 base, with 25 bases sitting between them. The CDR3 has 17 amino acids. Germline assignment: CDR1 SQVTM and CDR2 ANQGSEA. Ophthalmopathy donors were characterized by moderate-to-severe activity, CAS of at least 3, NOSPECS of at least 4, and duration under 3 months. Exclusion applied to patients with other autoimmune diseases, uncontrolled infections, pregnancy or lactation.

The TCR was taken from an adult man with Graves' ophthalmopathy. Sequenced: peripheral blood. The chain is built from TRBV29-1 and TRBJ1-1; possibly TRBD1 for D (5 bases). The CDR3 here is CSAAPHPSPGSNTEAFF. In nucleotides, the CDR3 is TGCAGCGCTGCGCCACATCCCAGCCCAGGGTCGAACACTGAAGCTTTCTTT.